These T cell receptor beta chains were read from a single sample in a study of blood T cell repertoires in COVID-19. This table comes from immunoSEQ multiplex PCR, and its TCRdb copy is limited to in-frame clones, with some not included. The sample has 200,000 to 250,000 clones, 80% to 90% seen once; the top ten hold roughly a tenth. The source material was peripheral blood. The receptor set was obtained from a woman of 80 years or more with COVID-19, enrolled during active disease. CDR3s include the opening cysteine and the closing phenylalanine or tryptophan. The D gene is left open where the match is weak. Clone size is stated in some rows and not others, as once, few, many or a class when expanded.

j_gene	d_gene	len	v_gene	abundance	CDR3nt	CDR3aa
TRBJ2-7	TRBD2	14	TRBV3-1/TRBV3-2	few	TGTGCCAGCAGCCCTAGCGGGGTGTCCTACGAGCAGTACTTC	CASSPSGVSYEQYF
TRBJ2-5	TRBD2	17	TRBV5-4	-	TGTGCCAGCAGCTTGGGGACTAGCTCCGCCCGACAAGAGACCCAGTACTTC	CASSLGTSSARQETQYF
TRBJ2-5	-	15	TRBV27	-	TGTGCCAGCAGTTCACAATTGGACTATCAAGAGACCCAGTACTTC	CASSSQLDYQETQYF
TRBJ1-5	TRBD1	14	TRBV19	-	TGTGCCAGTAGTATTGGGACAGTTAATCAGCCCCAGCATTTT	CASSIGTVNQPQHF
TRBJ1-1	-	13	TRBV5-6	-	TGTGCCAGCAGCTTGGGAGGGCAGACTAAAGCTTTCTTT	CASSLGGQTKAFF
TRBJ1-2	TRBD1	13	TRBV19	-	TGTGCCAGTAGTTTTACGACAGGGACCGGCTACACCTTC	CASSFTTGTGYTF
TRBJ2-5	-	13	TRBV5-4	-	TGTGCCAGCAGCTGGATTCCGGGAGAGACCCAGTACTTC	CASSWIPGETQYF
TRBJ2-1	-	15	TRBV6-5	-	TGTGCCAGCATCCGCCCTGGACTAAGTTACAATGAGCAGTTCTTC	CASIRPGLSYNEQFF
TRBJ1-1	TRBD1	17	TRBV6-2/TRBV6-3	-	TGTGCCAGCAGTTACCGCCCACAGGGGACAATAAACACTGAAGCTTTCTTT	CASSYRPQGTINTEAFF
TRBJ2-3	-	16	TRBV18	once	TGTGCCAGCTCACTTTATGGGGCAATTAGCACAGATACGCAGTATTTT	CASSLYGAISTDTQYF
TRBJ2-5	TRBD2	15	TRBV9	-	TGTGCCAGCAGCCCCCCTCCGACTAGCAGGGAGACCCAGTACTTC	CASSPPPTSRETQYF
TRBJ1-1	TRBD1	16	TRBV7-9	-	TGTGCCAGCAGCTCACTCCTCGGACAGGGTGACACTGAAGCTTTCTTT	CASSSLLGQGDTEAFF
TRBJ1-1	TRBD1	14	TRBV6-5	-	TGTGCCAGCAGGAGGGGACAGAAGAACACTGAAGCTTTCTTT	CASRRGQKNTEAFF
TRBJ1-2	TRBD1	12	TRBV2	few	TGTGCCGGGCAACAGGGGGTCGAGGGCTACACCTTC	CAGQQGVEGYTF
TRBJ2-5	TRBD2	14	TRBV5-4	-	TGTGCCAGCGCGGGAGGGGGCTCCCAAGAGACCCAGTACTTC	CASAGGGSQETQYF
TRBJ2-3	TRBD1	16	TRBV6-1	-	TGTGCCAGCAGTGGGAGGACAGGGGGTGGCACAGATACGCAGTATTTT	CASSGRTGGGTDTQYF
TRBJ1-5	-	13	TRBV7-9	-	TGTGCCAGCGGGGAACAGGCTAATCAGCCCCAGCATTTT	CASGEQANQPQHF
TRBJ2-5	-	14	TRBV5-4	-	TGTGCCAGCAGCCAAACTCAGGTTAGAGAGACCCAGTACTTC	CASSQTQVRETQYF
TRBJ1-6	TRBD1	16	TRBV7-9	few	TGTGCCAGCAGCTTAGCAACAACAGGGGGCTCTTCACCCCTCCACTTT	CASSLATTGGSSPLHF
TRBJ1-1	TRBD1	14	TRBV19	few	TGTGCCAGTCGACAGGGCAGTATGAACACTGAAGCTTTCTTT	CASRQGSMNTEAFF
TRBJ2-7	-	16	TRBV7-8	few	TGTGCCAGCAGCTTAAGGAACAGGGAGACGGCCTACGAGCAGTACTTC	CASSLRNRETAYEQYF
TRBJ1-2	-	13	TRBV10-3	-	TGTGCCATCAGTGACTGGCTCCGGGATGGCTACACCTTC	CAISDWLRDGYTF
TRBJ1-2	-	13	TRBV5-6	-	TGTGCCAGCAGTCAGGGGTTATCCTATGGCTACACCTTC	CASSQGLSYGYTF
TRBJ2-1	-	15	TRBV6-5	-	TGTGCCAGCAGTCCGGTCCCCTCTAGCTACAATGAGCAGTTCTTC	CASSPVPSSYNEQFF
TRBJ1-2	TRBD1	13	TRBV6-5	-	TGTGCCAGCAGCAGAGACAGGGATAGTGGCTACACCTTC	CASSRDRDSGYTF
TRBJ1-1	TRBD1	16	TRBV28	-	TGTGCCAGCAGTCCCCGCAGGGGGCGCGGGAATACTGAAGCTTTCTTT	CASSPRRGRGNTEAFF
TRBJ2-2	TRBD2	16	TRBV28	once	TGTGCCAGCAGGCGTAGCGGGGGGGCTGGAACCGGGGAGCTGTTTTTT	CASRRSGGAGTGELFF
TRBJ2-6	-	16	TRBV5-1	-	TGCGCCAGCAGCACGAACAGGGTACCTGGGGCCAACGTCCTGACTTTC	CASSTNRVPGANVLTF
TRBJ2-3	TRBD2	16	TRBV3-1/TRBV3-2	-	TGTGCCAGCAGCCCAGCTAGCGGGGGGGCAACCGATACGCAGTATTTT	CASSPASGGATDTQYF
TRBJ2-5	TRBD1	16	TRBV28	-	TGTGCCAGCAGTCCACACCGGGACAGGGGTCAAGAGACCCAGTACTTC	CASSPHRDRGQETQYF
TRBJ1-2	-	15	TRBV28	-	TGTGCCAGCAGCCTCAACAGGGAATGGAGATATGGCTACACCTTC	CASSLNREWRYGYTF
TRBJ2-2	TRBD2	12	TRBV6-5	-	TGTGCCAGCCTACCGGGGGGCGGGGAGCTGTTTTTT	CASLPGGGELFF
TRBJ1-1	TRBD1	14	TRBV5-6	-	TGTGCCAGCAGCCTGACAGGGGGCAACACTGAAGCTTTCTTT	CASSLTGGNTEAFF
TRBJ1-2	TRBD1	15	TRBV10-2	once	TGCGCCAGCACCGGGACAGGGACTAATGTCTATGGCTACACCTTC	CASTGTGTNVYGYTF
TRBJ1-5	-	13	TRBV28	-	TGTGCCAGCAGTTTACAGGCCTATCAGCCCCAGCATTTT	CASSLQAYQPQHF
TRBJ1-5	TRBD1	13	TRBV19	-	TGTGCCGCGGGACAGGGTGGCAATCAGCCCCAGCATTTT	CAAGQGGNQPQHF
TRBJ1-1	TRBD1	15	TRBV11-2	-	TGTGCCAGCAGCTTACCACCTCTTGCCCGGGACAGACCTTTCTTT	CASSLPPLARDRPFF
TRBJ2-3	-	15	TRBV18	-	TGTGCCAGCTCACCACCGTCGAGAGGAAGCGATACGCAGTATTTT	CASSPPSRGSDTQYF
TRBJ2-3	TRBD2	19	TRBV4-1	-	TGCGCCAGCAGAAATTACGCTAGCGGGGACCTACATAGCACAGATACGCAGTATTTT	CASRNYASGDLHSTDTQYF
TRBJ2-1	-	12	TRBV3-1/TRBV3-2	-	TGTGCCAGCAGCCAAAGGGGCGGTGAGCAGTTCTTC	CASSQRGGEQFF
TRBJ1-1	-	12	TRBV6-5	-	TGTGCCAGCAGTCGCGAGAACACTGAAGCTTTCTTT	CASSRENTEAFF